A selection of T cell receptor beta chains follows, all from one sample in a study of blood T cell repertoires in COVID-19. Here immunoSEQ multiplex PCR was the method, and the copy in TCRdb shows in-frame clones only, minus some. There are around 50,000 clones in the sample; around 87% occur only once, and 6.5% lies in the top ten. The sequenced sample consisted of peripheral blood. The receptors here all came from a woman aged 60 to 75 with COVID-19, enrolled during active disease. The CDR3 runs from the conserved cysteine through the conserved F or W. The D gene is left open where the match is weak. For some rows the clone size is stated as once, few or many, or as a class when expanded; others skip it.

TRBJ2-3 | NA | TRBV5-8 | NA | CASRFVGTDTQYF | TGTGCCAGCAGGTTCGTTGGCACAGATACGCAGTATTTT
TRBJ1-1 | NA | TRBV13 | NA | CASSLYGSEAFF | TGTGCCAGCAGCCTATACGGGTCTGAAGCTTTCTTT
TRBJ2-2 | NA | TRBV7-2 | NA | CASRTGTNTGELFF | TGTGCCAGCAGGACCGGGACGAACACCGGGGAGCTGTTTTTT
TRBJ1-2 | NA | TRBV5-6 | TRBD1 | CASSNPQGAFYGYTF | TGTGCCAGCAGCAACCCCCAGGGGGCATTCTATGGCTACACCTTC
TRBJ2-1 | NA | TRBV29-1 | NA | CSSSSGVEANEQFF | TGCAGCTCCTCCTCGGGAGTTGAGGCCAATGAGCAGTTCTTC
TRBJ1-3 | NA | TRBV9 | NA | CASTPDARDTIYF | TGTGCCAGCACCCCTGACGCACGGGACACCATATATTTT
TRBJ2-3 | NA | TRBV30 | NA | CAWSRTSISTDTQYF | TGTGCCTGGAGTAGGACTTCTATAAGCACAGATACGCAGTATTTT
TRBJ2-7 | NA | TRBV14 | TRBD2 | CASSPPRGRGPYEQYF | TGTGCCAGCAGCCCCCCTCGGGGGAGGGGACCCTACGAGCAGTACTTC
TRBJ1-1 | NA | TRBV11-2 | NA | CASSLDGYPTTEAFF | TGTGCCAGCAGCTTAGATGGTTACCCTACTACTGAAGCTTTCTTT
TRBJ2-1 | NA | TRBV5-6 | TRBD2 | CASSRGGLAGVDEQFF | TGTGCCAGCAGCCGAGGGGGACTAGCGGGAGTTGATGAGCAGTTCTTC
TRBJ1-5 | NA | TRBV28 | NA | CASSLWAGNNQPQHF | TGTGCCAGCAGTTTATGGGCGGGAAATAATCAGCCCCAGCATTTT
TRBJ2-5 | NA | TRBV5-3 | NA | CARSLGGQGTMQETQYF | TGTGCCAGAAGCTTGGGTGGTCAGGGTACTATGCAAGAGACCCAGTACTTC
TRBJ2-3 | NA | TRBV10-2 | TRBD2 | CASSRPLAGVPDTQYF | TGCGCCAGCAGCCGGCCGCTAGCGGGAGTCCCAGATACGCAGTATTTT
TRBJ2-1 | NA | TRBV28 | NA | CASTPWTRNNEQFF | TGTGCCAGCACCCCTTGGACACGAAACAATGAGCAGTTCTTC
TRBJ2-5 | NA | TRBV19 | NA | CASSISPGVQETQYF | TGTGCCAGTAGTATTTCACCCGGGGTCCAAGAGACCCAGTACTTC
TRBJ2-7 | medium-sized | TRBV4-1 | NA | CASSQGNVGEQYF | TGCGCCAGCAGCCAGGGCAACGTGGGCGAGCAGTACTTC
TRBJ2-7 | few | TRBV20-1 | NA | CSASWGREQYF | TGCAGTGCTAGTTGGGGGCGCGAGCAGTACTTC
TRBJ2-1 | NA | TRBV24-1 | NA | CATSTGYEQFF | TGTGCCACCAGTACGGGATATGAGCAGTTCTTC
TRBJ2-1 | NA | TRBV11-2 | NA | CASSLRGGSYNEQFF | TGTGCCAGCAGCTTAAGGGGTGGCTCCTACAATGAGCAGTTCTTC
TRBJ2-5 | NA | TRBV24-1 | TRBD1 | CATSDGTGGLKTQYF | TGTGCCACCAGTGATGGGACAGGGGGCTTAAAGACCCAGTACTTC
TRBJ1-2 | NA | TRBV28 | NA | CASSFSANTFYGYTF | TGTGCCAGCAGTTTCTCAGCGAACACCTTCTATGGCTACACCTTC
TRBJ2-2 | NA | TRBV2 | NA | CASSGHRVQSTGELFF | TGTGCCAGCAGTGGACACAGGGTCCAGTCCACCGGGGAGCTGTTTTTT
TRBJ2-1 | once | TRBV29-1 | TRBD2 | CSVPTSGLYNEQFF | TGCAGCGTCCCGACTAGCGGGCTCTACAATGAGCAGTTCTTC
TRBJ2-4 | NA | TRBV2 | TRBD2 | CASSDQLALPKNIQYF | TGTGCCAGCAGTGACCAACTAGCGTTACCCAAAAACATTCAGTACTTC
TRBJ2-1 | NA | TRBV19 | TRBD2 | CASSIGLAVYNEQFF | TGTGCCAGTAGTATAGGTCTAGCGGTCTACAATGAGCAGTTCTTC
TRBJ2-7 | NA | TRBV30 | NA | CAWSVNFYEQYF | TGTGCCTGGAGTGTAAACTTCTACGAGCAGTACTTC
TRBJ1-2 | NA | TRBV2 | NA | CASSEADIDYGYTF | TGTGCCAGCAGTGAAGCGGACATCGACTATGGCTACACCTTC
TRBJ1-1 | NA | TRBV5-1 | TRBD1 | CASSWTGGSNTEAFF | TGCGCCAGCAGCTGGACAGGGGGAAGCAACACTGAAGCTTTCTTT
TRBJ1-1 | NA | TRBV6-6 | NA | CASSYSYSQTEAFF | TGTGCCAGCAGTTACTCGTACAGCCAGACTGAAGCTTTCTTT
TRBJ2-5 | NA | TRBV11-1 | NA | CASSFGLQETQYF | TGTGCCAGCAGCTTCGGTCTCCAAGAGACCCAGTACTTC
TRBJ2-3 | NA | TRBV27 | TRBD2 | CASSPSPGLAGEPTDTQYF | TGTGCCAGCAGTCCCTCCCCGGGACTAGCGGGAGAGCCCACAGATACGCAGTATTTT
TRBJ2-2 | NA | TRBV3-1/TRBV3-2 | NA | CASSQGPSTGELFF | TGTGCCAGCAGCCAAGGCCCTAGCACCGGGGAGCTGTTTTTT
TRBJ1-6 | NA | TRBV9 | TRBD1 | CASSVSDRGNSPLHF | TGTGCCAGCAGCGTCTCGGACAGGGGCAATTCACCCCTCCACTTT
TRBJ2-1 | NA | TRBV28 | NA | CASSPPGDNEQFF | TGTGCCAGCAGTCCACCAGGGGACAATGAGCAGTTCTTC
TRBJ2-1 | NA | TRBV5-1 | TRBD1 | CASTRTGGPDNEQFF | TGCGCCAGCACGAGGACAGGGGGTCCAGACAATGAGCAGTTCTTC
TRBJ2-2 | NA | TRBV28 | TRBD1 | CASSRDRGRNTGELFF | TGTGCCAGCAGTCGTGACAGGGGGAGGAACACCGGGGAGCTGTTTTTT
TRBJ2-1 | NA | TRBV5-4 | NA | CASSFGTTGEQFF | TGTGCCAGCAGCTTTGGGACAACCGGTGAGCAGTTCTTC
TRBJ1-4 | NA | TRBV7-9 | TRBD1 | CASTSYGTAEKLFF | TGTGCCAGCACCTCATACGGGACAGCCGAAAAACTGTTTTTT
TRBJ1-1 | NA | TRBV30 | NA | CAWRWGPNTEAFF | TGTGCCTGGAGATGGGGGCCTAACACTGAAGCTTTCTTT
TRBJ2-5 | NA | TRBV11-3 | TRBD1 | CASSQRTGGFETQYF | TGTGCCAGCAGCCAAAGGACAGGGGGCTTTGAGACCCAGTACTTC
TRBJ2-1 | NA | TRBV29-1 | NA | CSGDTLDEQFF | TGCAGCGGCGACACGTTAGATGAGCAGTTCTTC
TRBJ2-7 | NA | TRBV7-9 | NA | CASSPRARTYEQYF | TGTGCCAGCAGCCCGCGGGCCCGTACCTACGAGCAGTACTTC
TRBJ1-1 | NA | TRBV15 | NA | CATSRDPNRNTEAFF | TGTGCCACCAGCAGAGACCCGAACAGGAACACTGAAGCTTTCTTT
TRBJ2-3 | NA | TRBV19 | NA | CASRAGPGDTQYF | TGTGCCAGTAGGGCGGGGCCCGGGGATACGCAGTATTTT
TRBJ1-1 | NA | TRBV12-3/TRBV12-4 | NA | CASSLLANTEAFF | TGTGCCAGCAGTTTGTTAGCGAACACTGAAGCTTTCTTT
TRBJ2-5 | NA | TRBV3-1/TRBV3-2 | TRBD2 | CASSPPGLAGGWLQETQYF | TGTGCCAGCAGTCCACCGGGACTAGCGGGAGGCTGGCTACAAGAGACCCAGTACTTC
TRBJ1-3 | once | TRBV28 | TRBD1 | CASSPPGGGNTIYF | TGTGCCAGCAGCCCCCCAGGGGGCGGAAACACCATATATTTT
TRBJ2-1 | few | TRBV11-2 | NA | CASSLIGQGFHEQFF | TGTGCCAGCAGCTTAATAGGCCAGGGGTTCCATGAGCAGTTCTTC
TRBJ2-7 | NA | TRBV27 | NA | CASSARKDTLSYEQYF | TGTGCCAGCAGTGCCCGGAAGGACACTCTCTCCTACGAGCAGTACTTC
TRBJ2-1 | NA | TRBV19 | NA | CASSIVQGSNEQFF | TGTGCCAGTAGTATTGTCCAGGGTAGCAATGAGCAGTTCTTC
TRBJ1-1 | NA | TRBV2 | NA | CASSTRGLAYTEAFF | TGTGCCAGCAGCACCCGGGGTCTTGCTTACACTGAAGCTTTCTTT
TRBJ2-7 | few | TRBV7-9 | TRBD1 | CASSPTGGSYEQYF | TGTGCCAGCAGCCCGACAGGGGGCAGCTACGAGCAGTACTTC
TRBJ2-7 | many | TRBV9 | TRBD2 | CASSFSGSGSSEQYF | TGTGCCAGCAGCTTTAGCGGGAGTGGGAGTTCCGAGCAGTACTTC
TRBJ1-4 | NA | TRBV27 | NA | CASSVAGNEKLFF | TGTGCCAGCAGCGTCGCGGGGAATGAAAAACTGTTTTTT
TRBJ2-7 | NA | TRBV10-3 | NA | CAISDQRGELNF | TGTGCCATCAGTGATCAACGCGGCGAATTGAACTTC
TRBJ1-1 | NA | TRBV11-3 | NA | CASSLRGSVEAFF | TGTGCCAGCAGCTTAAGGGGATCAGTCGAAGCTTTCTTT
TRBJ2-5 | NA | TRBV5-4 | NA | CASSSGGGRPETQYF | TGTGCCAGCAGCTCAGGAGGGGGCCGGCCGGAGACCCAGTACTTC